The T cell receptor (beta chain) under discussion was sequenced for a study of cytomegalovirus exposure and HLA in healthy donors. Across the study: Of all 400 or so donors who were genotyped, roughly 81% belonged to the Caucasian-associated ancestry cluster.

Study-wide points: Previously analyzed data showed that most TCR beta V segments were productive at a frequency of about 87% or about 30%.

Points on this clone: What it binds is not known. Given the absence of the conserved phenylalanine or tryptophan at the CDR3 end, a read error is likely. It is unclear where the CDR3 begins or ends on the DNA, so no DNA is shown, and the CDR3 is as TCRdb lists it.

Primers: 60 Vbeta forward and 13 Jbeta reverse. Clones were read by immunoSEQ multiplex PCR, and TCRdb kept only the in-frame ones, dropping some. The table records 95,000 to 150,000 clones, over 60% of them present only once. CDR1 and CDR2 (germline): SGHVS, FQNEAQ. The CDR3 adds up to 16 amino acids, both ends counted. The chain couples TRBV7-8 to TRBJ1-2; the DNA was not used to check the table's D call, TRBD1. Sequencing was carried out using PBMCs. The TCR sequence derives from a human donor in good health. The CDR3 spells CASSLAPTGRLLTPCY.